The clone carrying this T cell receptor (beta chain) was seen just once. The source of the sample is a study of blood T cell repertoires in COVID-19. Overall study: Whether acute or convalescent, the COVID-19 samples came from the United States, Italy and Spain. The cDNA or gDNA used as material had been derived from T cells, B-cell-depleted T cells, or PBMCs.

Participants spanned ages about 18 to 95 years and resided in around 25 US areas. The germline V and J ends were trimmed by 6 bases and 5 bases, with 16 bases remaining between them. The germline V gene encodes CDR1 MNHEY and CDR2 SVGAGI. This CDR3 region has 14 residues. Authors' data handling: Amplification of reference gene primers was used by the study to estimate nucleated cell counts. Assay: immunoSEQ multiplex PCR; the TCRdb copy retains only in-frame clones and omits some. That table furnishes V, J and clone size, whereas the DNA furnished D and trimming. The sample records over 100,000 clones, 84% being singletons.

The sequence was collected from a woman younger than 45 who had recovered from COVID-19. The chain couples TRBV6-5 to TRBJ2-5, with D possibly matching TRBD2 (6 bases). Sequenced material: PBMCs or T cells enriched from blood (not recorded which). CDR3 region: CASRDYLTEETQYF. Written as DNA, the CDR3 is TGTGCCAGCAGGGACTATCTTACGGAGGAGACCCAGTACTTC.